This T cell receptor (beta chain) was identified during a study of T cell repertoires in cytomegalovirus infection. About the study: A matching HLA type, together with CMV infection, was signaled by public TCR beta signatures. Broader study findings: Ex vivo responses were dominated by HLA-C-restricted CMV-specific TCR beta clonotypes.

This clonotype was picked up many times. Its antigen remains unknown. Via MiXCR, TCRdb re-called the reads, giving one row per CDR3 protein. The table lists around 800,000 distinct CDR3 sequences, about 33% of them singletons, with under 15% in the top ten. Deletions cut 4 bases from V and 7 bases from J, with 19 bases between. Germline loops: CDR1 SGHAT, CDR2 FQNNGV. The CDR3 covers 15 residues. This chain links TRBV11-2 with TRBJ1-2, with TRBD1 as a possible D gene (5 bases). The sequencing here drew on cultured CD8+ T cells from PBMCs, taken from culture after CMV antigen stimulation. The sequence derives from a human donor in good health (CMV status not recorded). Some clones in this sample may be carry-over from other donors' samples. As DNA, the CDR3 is TGTGCCAGCAGCTCTTACCGGGGCAGGAAAGCTGGCTACACCTTC. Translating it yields CASSSYRGRKAGYTF.